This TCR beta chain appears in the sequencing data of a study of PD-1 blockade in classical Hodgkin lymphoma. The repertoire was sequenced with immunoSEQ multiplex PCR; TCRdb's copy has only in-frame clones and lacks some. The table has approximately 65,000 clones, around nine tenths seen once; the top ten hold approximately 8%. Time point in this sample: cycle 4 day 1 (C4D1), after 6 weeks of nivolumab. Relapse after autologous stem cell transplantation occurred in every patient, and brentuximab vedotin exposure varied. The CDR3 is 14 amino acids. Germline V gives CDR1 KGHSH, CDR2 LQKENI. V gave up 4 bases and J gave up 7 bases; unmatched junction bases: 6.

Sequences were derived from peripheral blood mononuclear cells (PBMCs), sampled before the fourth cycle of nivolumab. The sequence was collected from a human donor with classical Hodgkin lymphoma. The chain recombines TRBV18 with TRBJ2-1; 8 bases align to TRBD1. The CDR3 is CASSRDRGRNEQFF. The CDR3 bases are TGTGCCAGCTCACGAGACAGGGGCCGGAATGAGCAGTTCTTC.